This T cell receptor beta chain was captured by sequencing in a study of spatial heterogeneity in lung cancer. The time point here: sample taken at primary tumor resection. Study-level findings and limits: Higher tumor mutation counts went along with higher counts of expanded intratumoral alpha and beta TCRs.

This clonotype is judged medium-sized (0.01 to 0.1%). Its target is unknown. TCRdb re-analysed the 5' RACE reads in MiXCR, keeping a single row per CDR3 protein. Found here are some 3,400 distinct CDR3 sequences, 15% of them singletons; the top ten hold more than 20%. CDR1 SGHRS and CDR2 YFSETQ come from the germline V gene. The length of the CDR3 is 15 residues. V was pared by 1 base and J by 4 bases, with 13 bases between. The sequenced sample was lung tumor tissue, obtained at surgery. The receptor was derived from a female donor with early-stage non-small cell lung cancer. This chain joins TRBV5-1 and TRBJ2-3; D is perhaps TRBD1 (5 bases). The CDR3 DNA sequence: TGCGCCAGCAGCTTGAGGGTACAGGCGGCAGATACGCAGTATTTT. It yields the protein CASSLRVQAADTQYF.